The source of this TCR beta chain is a study of blood T cell repertoires in COVID-19. In the study overall: Some COVID-19 samples were acute and others convalescent; all came from the United States, Italy and Spain. T cells, B-cell-depleted T cells, or PBMCs supplied cDNA or gDNA.

Measured with immunoSEQ multiplex PCR; TCRdb has only the in-frame clones, and not every one. The table has approximately 500,000 clones, approximately 91% seen once; the top ten hold 7.5% to 9.5%. Those enrolled in Seattle joined during active infection and were followed longitudinally afterward. The V gene's germline CDR1 is SGHRS and CDR2 YFSETQ. After removal of 6 bases from V and 5 bases from J, the junction contained 7 bases not matched to a gene. The CDR3 length is 14 residues. The sample taken for sequencing was peripheral blood. V is TRBV5-1 and J is TRBJ1-1, with 10 positions matching TRBD1. The source is a woman aged 45-65 years with COVID-19, enrolled during active disease. CDR3 nucleotides: TGCGCCAGCAAATTGACAGGGGGCGAAACTGAAGCTTTCTTT. It translates to CASKLTGGETEAFF.